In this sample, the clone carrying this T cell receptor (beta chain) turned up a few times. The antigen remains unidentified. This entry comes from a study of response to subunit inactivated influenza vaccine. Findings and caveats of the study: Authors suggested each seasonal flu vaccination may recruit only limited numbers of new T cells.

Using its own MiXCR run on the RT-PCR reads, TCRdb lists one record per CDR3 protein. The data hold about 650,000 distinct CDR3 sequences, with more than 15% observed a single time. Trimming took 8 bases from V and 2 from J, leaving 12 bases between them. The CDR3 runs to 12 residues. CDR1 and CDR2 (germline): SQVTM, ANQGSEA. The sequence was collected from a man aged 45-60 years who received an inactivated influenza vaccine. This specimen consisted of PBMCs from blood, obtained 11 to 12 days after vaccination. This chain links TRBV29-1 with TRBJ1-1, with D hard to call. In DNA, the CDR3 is TGCAGCTCTGTTTTGACAAACACTGAAGCTTTCTTT. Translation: CSSVLTNTEAFF.